This T cell receptor beta chain comes out of a study of Ad26.COV2.S vaccination and SARS-CoV-2 variants. Treatment meaning: roughly 18 received Ad26.COV2.S at low or high dose, single or two shots; a few received placebo; per-sample allocation not given. Collection of samples fell on day 63 after the first vaccine or placebo injection. This table comes from immunoSEQ multiplex PCR, and its TCRdb copy is limited to in-frame clones, with some not included. The sample lists hundreds of thousands of clones, 80% to 90% seen once, with 3.4% in the top ten. The length of the CDR3 is 15 residues. V gave up 4 bases and J gave up 7 bases, with 19 bases separating them. Germline V gene lookup returns CDR1 MGHRA and CDR2 YSYEKL.

The receptor was isolated from a person aged 18-65 years who received the Ad26.COV2.S COVID-19 vaccine or a placebo. The chain employs TRBV4-1 and TRBJ2-5; the D call may be TRBD1 or TRBD2 (5 bases each). The sample consisted of peripheral blood, taken in a trial of Ad26.COV2.S vaccine versus placebo. CDR3 in DNA: TGCGCCAGCAGCCGAGAGGGGACGGAACCTGGGACCCAGTACTTC. This encodes CASSREGTEPGTQYF.